This T cell receptor (beta chain) was documented in a study of T cell repertoires in cytomegalovirus infection (dated by TCRdb to about 2019). As for the study more broadly: Because public TCR beta signatures pointed to carriage of CMV infection together with the matching HLA type, the HLA type of each donor mattered for the analysis.

From its cysteine to its phenylalanine, the CDR3 spans 11 amino acids. The read is trimmed to its CDR3 DNA, 33 bases read in frame from base 1. CDR1 and CDR2, per the germline V gene, are SGHTA and FQGNSA. The V end loses 5 bases and the J end loses 9 bases, and a stretch of 9 bases separates them. This clonotype was counted many times. Its specific antigen is unknown. No quality values exist for individual bases; no much larger clone is one base distant. What the study reported, not specific to this receptor: The ex vivo response was dominated by HLA-C-restricted CMV-specific TCR beta clonotypes, which also provided the single most frequent clonotype in two of eight donors. Carriers of CMV infection plus the relevant HLA type were discriminated by the cumulative frequency of public TCR beta family members in the study cohort and in an independent roughly 340-donor cohort.

TCRdb shows the sequencer as Illumina HiSeq 1500. TCRdb reran the public reads through fastp at Q25 and MiXCR, keeping productive beta chains. Each entry merges the rows of one CDR3 protein and shows their most common DNA and genes. The sample records some 300,000 distinct CDR3 sequences, roughly a sixth of which are singletons. Of the sample, approximately 12% falls within the top ten clones. The receptor chain draws on TRBV7-2 and TRBJ2-3; too little of a D gene remains to name it. Sequenced: PBMCs. The receptor was isolated from a human donor in good health (CMV status not recorded). Some clones in this sample may be carry-over from other donors' samples. The sequenced DNA: TGTGCCAGCAGCCGTGCCAGGACGCAGTATTTT. Its coded protein is CASSRARTQYF.